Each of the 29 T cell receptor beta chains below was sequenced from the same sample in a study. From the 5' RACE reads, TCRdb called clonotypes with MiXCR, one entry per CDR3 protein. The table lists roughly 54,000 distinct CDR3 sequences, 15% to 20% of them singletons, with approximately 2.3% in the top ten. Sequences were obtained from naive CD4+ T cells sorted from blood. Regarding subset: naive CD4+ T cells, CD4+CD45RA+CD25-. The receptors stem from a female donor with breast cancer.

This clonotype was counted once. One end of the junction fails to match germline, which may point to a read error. The CDR3 is CASSLDSGGNEQSF. CDR3 coding DNA: TGTGCCAGCAGCTTAGACTCAGGGGGGAATGAGCAGTCCTTC. The gene calls are TRBV7-9 and TRBJ2-1; D perhaps matches TRBD1 (7 bases). The CDR3 extends over 14 amino acids. The germline gives CDR1 SEHNR, CDR2 FQNEAQ (reference sequence).

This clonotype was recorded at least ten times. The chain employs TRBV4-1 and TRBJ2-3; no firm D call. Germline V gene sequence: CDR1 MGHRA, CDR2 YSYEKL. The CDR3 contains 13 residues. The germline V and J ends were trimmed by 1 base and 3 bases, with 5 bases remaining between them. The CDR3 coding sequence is TGCGCCAGCAGCCAAGCCCCAACAGATACGCAGTATTTT. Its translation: CASSQAPTDTQYF.

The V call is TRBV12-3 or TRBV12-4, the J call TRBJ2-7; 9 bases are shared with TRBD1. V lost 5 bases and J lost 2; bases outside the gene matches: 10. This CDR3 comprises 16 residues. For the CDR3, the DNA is TGTGCCAGCAGTCAGCCCGGGACAGGGACCACCTACGAGCAGTACTTC. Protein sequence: CASSQPGTGTTYEQYF.

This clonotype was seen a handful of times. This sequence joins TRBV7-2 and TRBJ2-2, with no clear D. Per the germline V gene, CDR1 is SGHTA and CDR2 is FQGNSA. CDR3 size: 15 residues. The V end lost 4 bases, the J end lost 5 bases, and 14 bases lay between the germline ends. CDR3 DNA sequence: TGTGCCAGCAGCTCTCAGACGGGCAGGACCGGGGAGCTGTTTTTT. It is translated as CASSSQTGRTGELFF.

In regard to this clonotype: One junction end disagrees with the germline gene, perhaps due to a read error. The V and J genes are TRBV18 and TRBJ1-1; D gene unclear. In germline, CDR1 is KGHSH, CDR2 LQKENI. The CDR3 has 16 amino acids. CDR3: CTSSPSEGGMNTEAFF. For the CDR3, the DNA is TGTACCAGCTCACCAAGTGAGGGAGGAATGAACACTGAAGCTTTCTTT.

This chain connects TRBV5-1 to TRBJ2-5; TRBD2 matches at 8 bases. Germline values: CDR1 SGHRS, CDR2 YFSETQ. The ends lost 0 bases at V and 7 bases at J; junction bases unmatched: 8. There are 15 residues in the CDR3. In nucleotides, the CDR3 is TGCGCCAGCAGCTTGGGAGCGAGAGCGGGAGCGACCCAGTACTTC. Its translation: CASSLGARAGATQYF.

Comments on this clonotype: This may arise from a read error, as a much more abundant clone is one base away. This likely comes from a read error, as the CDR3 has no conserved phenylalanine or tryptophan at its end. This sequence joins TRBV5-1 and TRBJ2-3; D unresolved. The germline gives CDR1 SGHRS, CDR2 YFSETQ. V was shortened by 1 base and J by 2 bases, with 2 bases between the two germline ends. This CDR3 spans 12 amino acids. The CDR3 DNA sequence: TGCGCCAGCAGCTTGACCACAGATACGCAGTATTCT. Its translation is CASSLTTDTQYS.

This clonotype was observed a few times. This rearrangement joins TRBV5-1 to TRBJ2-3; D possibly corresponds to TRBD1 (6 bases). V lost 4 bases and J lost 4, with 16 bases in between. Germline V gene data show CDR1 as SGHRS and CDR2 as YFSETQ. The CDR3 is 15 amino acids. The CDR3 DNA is TGCGCCAGCAGCCCGGACAGTGGGGAAGCAGATACGCAGTATTTT. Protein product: CASSPDSGEADTQYF.

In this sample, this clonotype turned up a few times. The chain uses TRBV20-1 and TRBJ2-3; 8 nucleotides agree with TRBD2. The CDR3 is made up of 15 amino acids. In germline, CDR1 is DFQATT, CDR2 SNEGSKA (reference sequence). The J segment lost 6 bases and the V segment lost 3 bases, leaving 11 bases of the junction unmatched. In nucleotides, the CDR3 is TGCAGTGCTAGCCACCGGGGGGGGAGTTGGGATACGCAGTATTTT. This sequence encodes CSASHRGGSWDTQYF.

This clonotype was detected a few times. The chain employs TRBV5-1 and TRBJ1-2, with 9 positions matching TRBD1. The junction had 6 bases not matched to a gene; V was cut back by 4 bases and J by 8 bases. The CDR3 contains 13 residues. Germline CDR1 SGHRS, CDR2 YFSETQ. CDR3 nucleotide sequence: TGCGCCAGCAGCCCCGGACAGGGGACGGGCTACACCTTC. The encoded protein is CASSPGQGTGYTF.

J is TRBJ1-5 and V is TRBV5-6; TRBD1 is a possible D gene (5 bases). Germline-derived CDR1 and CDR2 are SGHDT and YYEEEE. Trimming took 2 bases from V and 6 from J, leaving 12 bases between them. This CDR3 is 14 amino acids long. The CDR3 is CASSFDGDGQPQHF. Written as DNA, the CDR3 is TGTGCCAGCAGCTTCGACGGGGACGGTCAGCCCCAGCATTTT.

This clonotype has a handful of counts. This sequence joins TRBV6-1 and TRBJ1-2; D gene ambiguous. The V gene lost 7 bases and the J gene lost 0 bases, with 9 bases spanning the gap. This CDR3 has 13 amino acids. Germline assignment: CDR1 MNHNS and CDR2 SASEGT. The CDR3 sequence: CASTLSTNYGYTF. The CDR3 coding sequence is TGTGCCAGCACGTTAAGTACTAACTATGGCTACACCTTC.

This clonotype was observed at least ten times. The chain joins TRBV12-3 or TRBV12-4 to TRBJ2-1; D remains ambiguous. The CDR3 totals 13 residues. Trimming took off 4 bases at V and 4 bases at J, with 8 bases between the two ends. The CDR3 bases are TGTGCCAGCAGTTCCGAGGTTTACAATGAGCAGTTCTTC. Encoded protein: CASSSEVYNEQFF.

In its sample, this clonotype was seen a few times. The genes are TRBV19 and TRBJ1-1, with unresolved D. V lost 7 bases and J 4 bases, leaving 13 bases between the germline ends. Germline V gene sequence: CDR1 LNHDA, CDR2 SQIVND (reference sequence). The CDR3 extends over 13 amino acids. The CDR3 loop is CASNSNIGTEAFF. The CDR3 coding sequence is TGTGCCAGTAATTCGAATATAGGCACTGAAGCTTTCTTT.

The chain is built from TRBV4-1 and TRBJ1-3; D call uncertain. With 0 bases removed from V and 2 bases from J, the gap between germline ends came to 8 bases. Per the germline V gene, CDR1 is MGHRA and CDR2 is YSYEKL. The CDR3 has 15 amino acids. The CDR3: CASSQEEHTGNTIYF. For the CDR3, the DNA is TGCGCCAGCAGCCAAGAGGAACATACTGGAAACACCATATATTTT.

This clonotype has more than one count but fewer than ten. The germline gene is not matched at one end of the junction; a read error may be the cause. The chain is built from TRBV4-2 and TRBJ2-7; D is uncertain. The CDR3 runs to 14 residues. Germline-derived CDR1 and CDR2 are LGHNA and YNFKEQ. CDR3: CASSKDRTTREQYF. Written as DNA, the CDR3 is TGTGCCAGCAGCAAAGATAGGACCACCCGCGAGCAGTACTTC.

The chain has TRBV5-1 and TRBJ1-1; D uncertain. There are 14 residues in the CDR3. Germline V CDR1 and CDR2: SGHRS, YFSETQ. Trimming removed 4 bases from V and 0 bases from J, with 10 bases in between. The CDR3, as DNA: TGCGCCAGCAGCCAGCGGGGATTGAACACTGAAGCTTTCTTT. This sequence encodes CASSQRGLNTEAFF.

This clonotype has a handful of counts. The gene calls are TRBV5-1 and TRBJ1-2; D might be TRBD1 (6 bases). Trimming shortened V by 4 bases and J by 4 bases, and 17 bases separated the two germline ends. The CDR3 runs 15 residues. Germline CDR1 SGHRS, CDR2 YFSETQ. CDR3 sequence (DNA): TGCGCCAGCAGCACCCGACCCCAGGGGAGCTATGGCTACACCTTC. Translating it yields CASSTRPQGSYGYTF.

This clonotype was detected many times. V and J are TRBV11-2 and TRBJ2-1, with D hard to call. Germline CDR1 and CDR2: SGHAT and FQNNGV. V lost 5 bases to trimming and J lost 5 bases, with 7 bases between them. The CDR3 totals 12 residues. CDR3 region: CASSPEDNEQFF. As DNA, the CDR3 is TGTGCCAGCAGCCCAGAAGACAATGAGCAGTTCTTC.

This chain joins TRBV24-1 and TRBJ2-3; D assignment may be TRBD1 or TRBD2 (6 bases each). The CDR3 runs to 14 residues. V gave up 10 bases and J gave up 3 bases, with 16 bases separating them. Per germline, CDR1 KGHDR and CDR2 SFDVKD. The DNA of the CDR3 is TGTGCCACGAGGGGGGCCCGTCTGACAGATACGCAGTATTTT. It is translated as CATRGARLTDTQYF.

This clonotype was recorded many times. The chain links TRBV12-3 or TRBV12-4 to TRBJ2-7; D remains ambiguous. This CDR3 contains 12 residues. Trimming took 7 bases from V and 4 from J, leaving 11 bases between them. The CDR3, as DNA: TGTGCCAGCACCCTCGACTTTTACGAGCAGTACTTC. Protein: CASTLDFYEQYF.

The CDR3 reads CASSRSDRNNSPLHF. CDR3 DNA: TGTGCCAGCAGCCGATCGGACAGGAATAATTCACCCCTCCACTTT. The J gene is TRBJ1-6, the V gene TRBV28, with 7 positions matching TRBD1. The CDR3 is made up of 15 amino acids. Germline trimming cut 6 bases from V and 5 bases from J; bases unmatched to any gene: 7. Germline assignment: CDR1 MDHEN and CDR2 SYDVKM.

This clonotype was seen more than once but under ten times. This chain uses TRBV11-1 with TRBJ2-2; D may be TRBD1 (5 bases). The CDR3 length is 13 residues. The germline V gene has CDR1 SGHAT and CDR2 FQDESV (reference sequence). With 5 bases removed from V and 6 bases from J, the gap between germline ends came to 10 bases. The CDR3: CASSLTVSGELFF. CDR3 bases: TGTGCCAGCAGCCTGACAGTCTCCGGGGAGCTGTTTTTT.

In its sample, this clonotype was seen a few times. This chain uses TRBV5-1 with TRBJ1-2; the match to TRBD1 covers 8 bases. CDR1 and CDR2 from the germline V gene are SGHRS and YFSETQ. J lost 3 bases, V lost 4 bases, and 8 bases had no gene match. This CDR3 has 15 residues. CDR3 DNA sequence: TGCGCCAGCAGCCCCCGACAGGGGCCCGACTATGGCTACACCTTC. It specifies CASSPRQGPDYGYTF.

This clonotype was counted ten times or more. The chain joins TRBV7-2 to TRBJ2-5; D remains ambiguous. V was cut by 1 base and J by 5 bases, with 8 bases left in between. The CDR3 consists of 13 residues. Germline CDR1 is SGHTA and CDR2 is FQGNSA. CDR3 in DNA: TGTGCCAGCAGCTTAGAGTTTTCGGAGACCCAGTACTTC. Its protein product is CASSLEFSETQYF.

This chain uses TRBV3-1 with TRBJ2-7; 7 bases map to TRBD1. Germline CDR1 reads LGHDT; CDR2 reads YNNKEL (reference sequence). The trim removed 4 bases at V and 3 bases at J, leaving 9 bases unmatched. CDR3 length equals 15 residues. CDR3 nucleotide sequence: TGTGCCAGCAGCCGGGGACAGAACTTGAACTACGAGCAGTACTTC. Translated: CASSRGQNLNYEQYF.

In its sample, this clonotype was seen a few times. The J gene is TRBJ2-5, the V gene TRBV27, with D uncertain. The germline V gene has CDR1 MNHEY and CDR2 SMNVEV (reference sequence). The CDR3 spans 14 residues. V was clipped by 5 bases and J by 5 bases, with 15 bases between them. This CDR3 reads CASSAGPYRETQYF. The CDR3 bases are TGTGCCAGCAGTGCCGGGCCATATAGGGAGACCCAGTACTTC.

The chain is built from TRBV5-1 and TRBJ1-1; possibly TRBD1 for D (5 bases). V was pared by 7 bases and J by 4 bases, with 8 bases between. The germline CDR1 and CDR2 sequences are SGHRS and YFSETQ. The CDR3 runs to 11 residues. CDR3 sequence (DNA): TGCGCCAGCGGGGGAAGCACTGAAGCTTTCTTT. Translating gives CASGGSTEAFF.

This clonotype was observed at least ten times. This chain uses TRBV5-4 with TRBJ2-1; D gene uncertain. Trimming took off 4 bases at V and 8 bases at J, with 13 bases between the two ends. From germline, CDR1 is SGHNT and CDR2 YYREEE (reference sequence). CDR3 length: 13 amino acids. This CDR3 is CASSATKTHEQFF. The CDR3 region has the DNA TGTGCCAGCAGCGCAACTAAGACCCATGAGCAGTTCTTC.